This TCR beta chain appears in the sequencing data of a study of blood T cell repertoires in COVID-19. Study-wide background: Specimens from acute and convalescent COVID-19 originated in the United States, Italy and Spain. In each case, the material was cDNA or gDNA derived from T cells, B-cell-depleted T cells, or PBMCs.

V trimming: 3 bases; J trimming: 0 bases; junction bases outside the gene matches: 4. CDR1 is SEHNR, CDR2 FQNEAQ, per germline (reference sequence). The CDR3 runs to 16 residues. Followed over time, Seattle patients had been enrolled while infection was active. In the original analysis: From reference gene primer amplification, estimates of nucleated cell counts were derived. Method: immunoSEQ multiplex PCR; TCRdb's copy keeps in-frame clones and lacks some. Clone size and the V and J calls come from that table; the DNA yielded D and trimming. The table records around 300,000 clones, 70% to 90% of them present only once.

This sequence originates from a woman aged 25 to 39 with COVID-19, enrolled during active disease. Sequenced input: peripheral blood. The chain has TRBV7-9 and TRBJ2-1; 8 bases map to TRBD2. CDR3 region: CASSFLGTSSYNEQFF. CDR3 bases: TGTGCCAGCAGCTTCTTAGGGACTAGCTCCTACAATGAGCAGTTCTTC.